The 19 T cell receptor beta chains below all came from one sample that was sequenced in a study of blood T cells in healthy people across ages. It was with a sample-barcoded 5' primer and a J-beta primer mix that a second PCR of roughly 7 to 12 cycles was run. In TCRdb, the 5' RACE reads were re-called with MiXCR into one record per CDR3 protein. The table lists 800,000 or so distinct CDR3 sequences, roughly 60% of them singletons, with approximately 30% in the top ten. The sample consisted of blood. These receptors all stem from a man aged 25-45 years in good health.

The chain couples TRBV7-3 to TRBJ2-5; 13 bases align to TRBD2. The CDR3 covers 17 residues. Germline V lookup: CDR1 SGHTA, CDR2 FQGTGA. Trimming cost V 4 bases and J 3 bases; bases outside gene matches: 8. CDR3 in DNA: TGTGCCAGCAGCTCCGTAGGACTAGCGGGGGCGAAAGAGACCCAGTACTTC. It encodes CASSSVGLAGAKETQYF.

The chain employs TRBV20-1 and TRBJ1-6, with D possibly being TRBD1 (6 bases). The CDR3 spans 13 residues. Germline V CDR1 and CDR2: DFQATT, SNEGSKA (reference sequence). Trimming removed 6 bases at V and 10 bases at J, with 16 bases between. The CDR3 nucleotides are TGCAGTGCCCTAGGGGGGGGAGACTCACCCCTCCACTTT. Amino acids: CSALGGGDSPLHF.

This clonotype was detected only once. V usage is TRBV3-1 and J usage is TRBJ2-5; 10 bases fit TRBD2. CDR3 size: 16 residues. V lost 1 base to trimming and J lost 1 base; unmatched junction nucleotides: 3. Per the germline V gene, CDR1 is LGHDT and CDR2 is YNNKEL (reference sequence). The CDR3 loop is CASSQVPSGGQETQYF. In DNA form, the CDR3 reads TGTGCCAGCAGCCAAGTGCCTAGCGGGGGCCAAGAGACCCAGTACTTC.

This clonotype was observed a few times. The chain uses TRBV7-2 and TRBJ2-3; D gene unclear. This CDR3 comprises 16 residues. Germline V CDR1 and CDR2: SGHTA, FQGNSA. The V end lost 0 bases, the J end lost 0 bases, and 10 bases lay between the germline ends. DNA for the CDR3: TGTGCCAGCAGCTTAGCGGCCACCAAGAGCACAGATACGCAGTATTTT. Its protein is CASSLAATKSTDTQYF.

This clonotype came up a few times. The rearrangement links TRBV6-5 to TRBJ2-5, with D perhaps TRBD2 (6 bases). The CDR3 loop spans 16 amino acids. The germline gives CDR1 MNHEY, CDR2 SVGAGI. V was trimmed by 0 bases and J by 1 base, leaving 12 bases between them. The CDR3 bases are TGTGCCAGCAGTTACTCAATGACTAGAAGCCAAGAGACCCAGTACTTC. Translation: CASSYSMTRSQETQYF.

The rearrangement uses TRBV25-1 and TRBJ1-2, with D perhaps TRBD1 (6 bases). Germline V CDR1 and CDR2: MGHDK, SYGVNS. V gave up 5 bases and J gave up 6 bases, with 10 bases separating them. The CDR3 totals 12 residues. CDR3 in DNA: TGTGCCAGCAGTACAGGGTGGAATGGCTACACCTTC. It yields the protein CASSTGWNGYTF.

The chain links TRBV5-1 to TRBJ2-1; 8 bases are shared with TRBD2. CDR3 length: 14 amino acids. Germline V CDR1 and CDR2: SGHRS, YFSETQ. The V gene end was trimmed by 4 bases and the J gene end by 9 bases; junction bases not matched to a gene: 9. The CDR3 DNA is TGCGCCAGCAGCCCGGGGGGGCCGGTGTTTGAGCAGTTCTTC. Its translation: CASSPGGPVFEQFF.

This chain joins TRBV12-3 or TRBV12-4 and TRBJ2-3; 10 nucleotides match TRBD2. V lost 5 bases and J lost 4; bases outside the gene matches: 3. CDR3 length: 14 residues. The CDR3 protein is CASSRLAGPDTQYF. The DNA for the CDR3 is TGTGCCAGCAGTAGACTAGCGGGCCCAGATACGCAGTATTTT.

This chain joins TRBV12-3 or TRBV12-4 and TRBJ2-5; D not resolved. This CDR3 region has 13 residues. Trimming took 6 bases from V and 2 from J, leaving 10 bases between them. CDR3 DNA sequence: TGTGCCAGCAGCCTAAGACATCAAGAGACCCAGTACTTC. Protein: CASSLRHQETQYF.

The V call is TRBV6-6, the J call TRBJ1-2; D is unclear. CDR1 and CDR2 from the germline V gene are MNHNY and SVGAGI (reference sequence). The V end lost 9 bases, the J end lost 0 bases, and 11 bases lay between the germline ends. The CDR3 has 13 residues. This CDR3 is CASSPFTNYGYTF. In nucleotides, the CDR3 is TGTGCCAGTTCCCCTTTCACTAACTATGGCTACACCTTC.

This clonotype has just a few counts. DNA for the CDR3: TGTGCCAGCAATTTCTTAGGGACAGGGGACAATGAGCAGTTCTTC. This gives the protein CASNFLGTGDNEQFF. The chain carries TRBV9 and TRBJ2-1; TRBD1 agrees at 10 bases. CDR3 length: 15 amino acids. V trimming: 6 bases; J trimming: 5 bases; junction bases outside the gene matches: 8. Germline-derived CDR1 and CDR2 are SGDLS and YYNGEE.

The table lists this clonotype with a count of one. V and J are TRBV27 and TRBJ2-7, with 10 nucleotides matching TRBD1. V gave up 5 bases and J gave up 6 bases; unmatched junction bases: 7. CDR3 length equals 14 residues. Germline assignment: CDR1 MNHEY and CDR2 SMNVEV (reference sequence). This chain's CDR3 is CASSTTGGLREQYF. CDR3 nucleotide sequence: TGTGCCAGCAGTACGACAGGGGGCCTCCGCGAGCAGTACTTC.

V usage is TRBV20-1 and J usage is TRBJ2-3, with 9 bases matching TRBD2. The CDR3 sequence is 14 residues long. The V segment lost 3 bases and the J segment 2 bases; nucleotides outside the gene matches: 3. Germline V gene lookup returns CDR1 DFQATT and CDR2 SNEGSKA (reference sequence). The CDR3 reads CSASPSGNTDTQYF. The CDR3 region has the DNA TGCAGTGCTAGCCCTAGCGGGAACACAGATACGCAGTATTTT.

This clonotype was picked up one time. The J gene is TRBJ1-2, the V gene TRBV20-1; D perhaps matches TRBD1 (5 bases). The CDR3 is 14 residues long. V lost 7 bases and J 2 bases, leaving 17 bases between the germline ends. Germline V gene sequence: CDR1 DFQATT, CDR2 SNEGSKA (reference sequence). CDR3 nucleotide sequence: TGCAGTGGCCTAGTGGGAGGGGCCAACTATGGCTACACCTTC. Amino acid sequence: CSGLVGGANYGYTF.

This chain uses TRBV3-1 with TRBJ2-4; D is possibly TRBD1 or TRBD2 (6 bases each). TRBJ2-7 matches the DNA end more closely, so the J call is doubtful. The CDR3 spans 15 residues. Germline CDR1 LGHDT, CDR2 YNNKEL (reference sequence). The CDR3 here is CASSQEPRGAYEQYF. For the CDR3, the DNA is TGTGCCAGCAGCCAAGAGCCTAGGGGGGCCTACGAGCAGTACTTC.

V is TRBV7-2 and J is TRBJ1-5, with D perhaps matching TRBD1 (6 bases). Trimming took off 3 bases at V and 9 bases at J, with 15 bases between the two ends. Germline CDR1 SGHTA, CDR2 FQGNSA. This CDR3 is 14 amino acids long. The chain's CDR3 is CTSSFLQGSGPQHF. CDR3 in DNA: TGTACCAGCAGCTTCTTACAGGGCTCCGGGCCCCAGCATTTT.

The chain is built from TRBV12-3 or TRBV12-4 and TRBJ1-4; the match to TRBD1 covers 8 bases. V dropped 3 bases and J dropped 6; count of bases not matched to a gene: 6. The CDR3 runs to 15 residues. CDR3 residues: CASSFAGGLYEKLFF. The CDR3 coding sequence is TGTGCCAGCAGTTTCGCAGGGGGCTTGTATGAAAAACTGTTTTTT.

In its sample, this clonotype was seen a few times. V gene TRBV10-3 combines with J gene TRBJ2-1, with 7 nucleotides matching TRBD2. CDR3 length equals 13 residues. Germline V gene lookup returns CDR1 ENHRY and CDR2 SYGVKD. Trimming at V came to 11 bases and at J to 7 bases, leaving 11 bases not matched to a gene. This CDR3 reads CASVGTNKNEQFF. The CDR3 DNA sequence: TGTGCCTCCGTAGGGACTAATAAAAATGAGCAGTTCTTC.

This clonotype was observed once. V usage is TRBV4-3 and J usage is TRBJ2-2, with D possibly matching TRBD1 (5 bases). V was clipped by 0 bases and J by 7 bases, with 12 bases between them. The CDR3 is 15 residues long. CDR1 is LGHNA, CDR2 YSLEER, per germline. CDR3 loop: CASSQERRRGGELFF. CDR3 nucleotides: TGCGCCAGCAGCCAAGAGCGGCGTAGGGGCGGGGAGCTGTTTTTT.